The rows below give T cell receptor beta chains drawn from one sample of a study of T cell responses to AZD1222 COVID-19 vaccine. Libraries were prepared by immunoSEQ multiplex PCR; TCRdb keeps only in-frame clonotypes and omits some of them. The sample has about 39,000 clones, around 91% seen once; the top ten hold 30% to 45%. The sequencing here drew on peripheral blood, taken 28 days after the second AZD1222 dose. The receptors were gathered from an adult who received the AZD1222 COVID-19 vaccine. Each CDR3 is given with its conserved first and last residue. Each record gives: clone size, V gene, J gene, D gene, CDR3 DNA, CDR3 protein. A D gene is named only where the DNA matches it firmly. Clone size is given for some rows only: seen once, a few or many times, or a class if the clone is expanded.

NA,TRBV3-1/TRBV3-2,TRBJ2-6,NA,TGTGCCCGTAGAGGGGGGGAATCTGGGGCCAACGTCCTGACTTTC,CARRGGESGANVLTF
NA,TRBV7-9,TRBJ2-7,TRBD1,TGTGCCAGCAGCTCAGACAGGGGGCGGTACGAGCAGTACTTC,CASSSDRGRYEQYF
NA,TRBV19,TRBJ2-5,TRBD2,TGTGCCAGTAGTATAGGGCCTAGCGGGGGCCGGGAGACCCAGTACTTC,CASSIGPSGGRETQYF
NA,TRBV12-3/TRBV12-4,TRBJ1-1,TRBD1,TGTGCCAGCAGTAACAGGGGGACAGCTTTCTTT,CASSNRGTAFF
NA,TRBV9,TRBJ1-3,NA,TGTGCCAGCAGCGTACTTGCCGACAGGTACGCTGGAAACACCATATATTTT,CASSVLADRYAGNTIYF
NA,TRBV30,TRBJ1-6,NA,TGTGCCTGGAGTGTACGGGTTGGCCCGAGCTCCTATAATTCACCCCTCCACTTT,CAWSVRVGPSSYNSPLHF
NA,TRBV2,TRBJ1-5,TRBD1,TGTGCCAGCAGTTTAAACAGGGGAGGTCAGCCCCAGCATTTT,CASSLNRGGQPQHF
NA,TRBV6-5,TRBJ1-2,TRBD1,TGTGCCAGCCGGACAGGGGGCCCGGTTGGCTACACCTTC,CASRTGGPVGYTF
NA,TRBV4-1,TRBJ1-6,NA,TGCGCCAGCAGCCAATCGCAGGTAGTGGGGAGCTCCTATAATTCACCCCTCCACTTT,CASSQSQVVGSSYNSPLHF
NA,TRBV12-5,TRBJ1-5,TRBD1,TGTGCTAGTGGTTTCAGGGGGAATCAGCCCCAGCATTTT,CASGFRGNQPQHF
once,TRBV18,TRBJ1-5,NA,TGTGCCAGCTCACCATTCCCCCGCCAGCCCCAGCATTTT,CASSPFPRQPQHF
NA,TRBV30,TRBJ1-6,NA,TGTGCCCGGAGTGCCGGGACCCTGAAGGATTCACCCCTCCACTTT,CARSAGTLKDSPLHF
NA,TRBV9,TRBJ2-2,NA,TGTGCCAGCAGCGTAGCTCTTCCGGCTAACACCGGGGAGCTGTTTTTT,CASSVALPANTGELFF
NA,TRBV9,TRBJ2-1,TRBD1,TGTGCCAGCAGCGTATATGGGACAGGGAGCTTTTACAATGAGCAGTTCTTC,CASSVYGTGSFYNEQFF
NA,TRBV18,TRBJ2-3,NA,TGTGCCAGCTCACCATCAGGACAGCGTAGCACAGATACGCAGTATTTT,CASSPSGQRSTDTQYF
NA,TRBV5-8,TRBJ1-5,TRBD1,TGTGCCAGCAGCCCAAGACAGGGGGCCTGGCAGCCCCAGCATTTT,CASSPRQGAWQPQHF
NA,TRBV10-3,TRBJ2-3,TRBD2,TGTGCCATCACCCCGGGACTAGCCAGCACAGATACGCAGTATTTT,CAITPGLASTDTQYF
NA,TRBV6-6,TRBJ1-5,NA,TGTGCCACCAGACAATTCAATCAGCCCCAGCATTTT,CATRQFNQPQHF
NA,TRBV29-1,TRBJ1-5,TRBD1,TGCAGCTTCCGCGGACAGGTCAATCAGCCCCAGCATTTT,CSFRGQVNQPQHF
NA,TRBV5-8,TRBJ2-3,NA,TGTGCCAGCAGCTTGGTTAGGTCGGGCAGGGTGACCCACACAGATACGCAGTATTTT,CASSLVRSGRVTHTDTQYF
NA,TRBV28,TRBJ1-2,NA,TGTGCCAGCAGTCTGGGCCAGCGCGGCTACACCTTC,CASSLGQRGYTF
NA,TRBV6-4,TRBJ2-3,NA,TGTGCCAGATACCCGGGACTTAGCACAGATACGCAGTATTTT,CARYPGLSTDTQYF
NA,TRBV6-2/TRBV6-3,TRBJ1-1,NA,TGTGCCAGCAGTTACAACCTCGACTTTCGAACTGAAGCTTTCTTT,CASSYNLDFRTEAFF
NA,TRBV27,TRBJ1-6,TRBD1,TGTGCCAGCACCGGTGATGGGACAGGGTATTCACCCCTCCACTTT,CASTGDGTGYSPLHF
NA,TRBV28,TRBJ2-7,NA,TGTGCCAGCACCACCGGGACGGCGTTCGAGCAGTACTTC,CASTTGTAFEQYF
NA,TRBV10-3,TRBJ2-5,TRBD2,TGTGCCATCAGTGAGTCCGACCCGGGACTACTAAAGGAGACCCAGTACTTC,CAISESDPGLLKETQYF
NA,TRBV19,TRBJ1-3,NA,TGTGCCAGTAGTATTGGACGGCCTGGCTCTGGAAACACCATATATTTT,CASSIGRPGSGNTIYF
NA,TRBV6-2/TRBV6-3,TRBJ2-5,TRBD2,TGTGCCAGCAGTTACGGTCTCCTAGCGGGGGGCGGAGAGACCCAGTACTTC,CASSYGLLAGGGETQYF
NA,TRBV29-1,TRBJ1-2,TRBD1,TGCAGCGCCAGAGAGGGGACGGACAGGGGCTACACCTTC,CSAREGTDRGYTF
NA,TRBV9,TRBJ1-3,TRBD1,TGTGCCAGCAGCGTAGGGGACAGGGCATCTGGAAACACCATATATTTT,CASSVGDRASGNTIYF
NA,TRBV16,TRBJ2-7,NA,TGTGCCAGCAGCCAATCGGCAGGGTCCTACGAGCAGTACTTC,CASSQSAGSYEQYF
NA,TRBV14,TRBJ1-1,TRBD1,TGTGCCAGCAGCCCATCCGGGACAGGCCGGAACACTGAAGCTTTCTTT,CASSPSGTGRNTEAFF
NA,TRBV9,TRBJ1-2,NA,TGTGCCAGCAGCGTAGGGCCCTGGACGGAGAGCTACACCTTC,CASSVGPWTESYTF
NA,TRBV10-2,TRBJ1-6,NA,TGCGCCAGCAGTGAGTCGAGGGTCGGGACAAGAAGTTCACCCCTCCACTTT,CASSESRVGTRSSPLHF
NA,TRBV4-2,TRBJ1-5,NA,TGTGCCAGCAGCCAAGAGGATAGGCCTCCCCAGCATTTT,CASSQEDRPPQHF
once,TRBV27,TRBJ1-6,NA,TGTGCCAGCAGTTTTCAGGTGAACAATAATTCACCCCTCCACTTT,CASSFQVNNNSPLHF
NA,TRBV3-1/TRBV3-2,TRBJ2-1,TRBD2,TGTGCCAGCAGCCGCGTAGCGGGGGAACTCTACAATGAGCAGTTCTTC,CASSRVAGELYNEQFF
NA,TRBV7-6,TRBJ1-1,NA,TGTGCCAGCAGCTTAGCCGAAAAAAACACTGAAGCTTTCTTT,CASSLAEKNTEAFF
few,TRBV6-1,TRBJ1-2,TRBD1,TGTGCCAGCAGTGATTGGACAGGGGCTAACTATGGCTACACCTTC,CASSDWTGANYGYTF
NA,TRBV4-3,TRBJ2-1,NA,TGCGCCAGCAGCCAAGGCGGGGGCCTCTGGGATGAGCAGTTCTTC,CASSQGGGLWDEQFF
NA,TRBV5-4,TRBJ1-2,TRBD1,TGTGCCAGCAGCTTGTGGGACAGAGACTATGGCTACACCTTC,CASSLWDRDYGYTF